Each of the 4 T cell receptor beta chains below was sequenced from the same sample in a study of T cells after yellow fever vaccination. TCRdb processed the 5' RACE reads anew with MiXCR; each CDR3 protein has one entry. Here the sample spans about 200,000 distinct CDR3 sequences, 3% to 4% being singletons. The source material was CD4+ T cells sorted from PBMCs, sampled 10 days after the yellow fever booster vaccination. These receptor sequences come from a man aged 18 to 30 who received the YFV17D yellow fever vaccine.

This clonotype was recorded a few times. The chain links TRBV5-1 to TRBJ2-5; TRBD2 matches at 14 bases. Germline CDR1 SGHRS, CDR2 YFSETQ. The CDR3 runs 15 residues. Trimming removed 7 bases from V and 5 bases from J; junction bases left unmatched: 7. The CDR3 coding sequence is TGCGCCAGCTCGACTAGCGGGGGGGCAGAGGAGACCCAGTACTTC. Protein: CASSTSGGAEETQYF.

This clonotype occurred many times. The chain employs TRBV20-1 and TRBJ2-3; 7 nucleotides agree with TRBD2. V lost 0 bases and J lost 1; bases outside the gene matches: 7. CDR1 and CDR2 from the germline V gene are DFQATT and SNEGSKA (reference sequence). The CDR3 loop spans 16 amino acids. CDR3 sequence reads: CSARDDSSGGTDTQYF. The CDR3 DNA reads TGCAGTGCTAGAGACGATTCTAGCGGTGGCACAGATACGCAGTATTTT.

This clonotype came up many times. The rearrangement uses TRBV7-9 and TRBJ2-1; possibly TRBD1 for D (6 bases). The germline V and J ends were trimmed by 5 bases and 11 bases, with 19 bases remaining between them. The CDR3 consists of 14 residues. Per the germline V gene, CDR1 is SEHNR and CDR2 is FQNEAQ (reference sequence). CDR3 loop: CASSPKEQGIKQFF. The CDR3 DNA reads TGTGCCAGCAGCCCAAAGGAACAGGGAATAAAGCAGTTCTTC.

This clonotype was seen at least ten times. The chain combines TRBV4-2 with TRBJ1-1; D call uncertain. Per germline, CDR1 LGHNA and CDR2 YNFKEQ. V was shortened by 3 bases and J by 0 bases, with 8 bases between the two germline ends. There are 14 residues in the CDR3. The CDR3: CASSQEAMNTEAFF. CDR3 DNA sequence: TGTGCCAGCAGCCAGGAGGCCATGAACACTGAAGCTTTCTTT.